The present T cell receptor beta chain was sequenced within a study of blood T cell repertoires in COVID-19 (dated by TCRdb to about 2020). Notes on the research overall: Samples from collaborators originated in the United States, Italy and Spain and spanned both the acute and convalescent phases of COVID-19. The material from the prospective study consisted of cDNA or gDNA derived from T cells, B-cell-depleted T cells, or PBMCs. Subjects who had been exposed to COVID-19, were actively infected with it, or had recovered from it provided the deeply sampled blood TCRbeta repertoires that made up the dataset. The repertoires were made available in a free public database intended to serve as a resource for research on the immune response to SARS-CoV-2. The samples were drawn from the first 160 participants of the ongoing ImmuneRACE study and from some 1,300 subjects provided by 6 global collaborators. The sample metadata nearly always contained a de-identified subject ID, COVID-19 status, age in years and sex. Where available, HLA class I and class II types were obtained from metadata supplied by the sample provider rather than from assay-based typing. What the work shows at the level of the full study, not this receptor alone: The amount of clinical and demographic metadata varied by source and participant and was provided uncurated.

TCRbeta CDR3 regions were amplified from genomic DNA by means of the immunoSEQ Assay, a bias-controlled multiplex PCR. In the source study's methods: Nucleated cell counts per sample were estimated from amplification of reference gene primers within the assay. Sequence reads were collapsed and filtered to measure the absolute abundance of every unique TCRbeta CDR3 rearrangement. For each sample, productive Simpson clonality was calculated by taking the square root of Simpson's diversity index across productive rearrangements. TCRdb's version of the immuneACCESS table is confined to in-frame rearrangements and falls short of the full clone set. An unresolved V gene accounts for under half of the shortfall where checked; the remainder is of unknown origin. The V and J calls and clone size come from that table; D and trimming were worked out from the DNA. Counted in this sample were about 130,000 clones; approximately 90% of them appeared once. The ten largest clonotypes hold approximately 1% of the sample.

This clone was counted between two and nine times. What this receptor recognizes is not known. No much larger clonotype is one base removed from it; base qualities were not supplied. The CDR3 starts with the cysteine, ends with the phenylalanine, and has 14 residues. Just the 42-base CDR3 DNA is kept, in frame starting at base 1. Cut back by 2 bases and 8 bases, the V and J ends lie 15 bases apart. CDR1 and CDR2, looked up from the germline V gene, are MNHEY and SVGEGT. The collaborating institutions used their own protocols to collect whole blood in K2EDTA tubes. Collaborator samples were shipped for TCRbeta analysis as frozen whole blood, isolated PBMCs, or DNA extracted from either sample type.

This clonotype originated in an elderly woman with acute or convalescent COVID-19. Sequencing was done on a sample of peripheral blood. This chain is built from TRBV6-2 or TRBV6-3 and TRBJ1-2; no D segment can be confidently identified. The CDR3 loop reads CASSYDMSISGYTF. The sequence in DNA is TGTGCCAGCAGTTACGACATGAGCATATCGGGCTACACCTTC.